The text below deals with one T cell receptor (beta chain). Its antigen is not known. The ends lost 2 bases at V and 6 bases at J; junction bases unmatched: 5. Germline CDR1 and CDR2: SGDLS and YYNGEE. CDR3 length: 15 residues. TCRdb's table, derived via immunoSEQ multiplex PCR, lists solely in-frame clones and lacks some. Found here are some 14,000 clones, over 70% of them singletons; the top ten hold 20% to 25%. The entry originates in a study of vaccination effects on CD4 cells after COVID-19. On the study more broadly: Post-vaccine draws lagged the second dose by a median of 72 days. Study-wide findings and caveats: Only a few convalescent patients and no early post-infection timepoints featured in the study. Marked clonal contraction was seen in infection- and vaccine-induced clones late after vaccination.

Antigen-specific CD4+ T cells were expanded with viral peptide pools in the ViraFEST assay before sequencing. Following an approximately 11-day culture, CD4+ T cells were purified. The individual was infected with SARS-CoV-2 between March and December 2020, as confirmed by PCR. Participants got two doses of BNT162b2 or mRNA-1273 vaccine. Cultures received IL-2 medium that replaced half the medium on days 3 and 7. The V gene is TRBV9, the J gene TRBJ2-2; 9 nucleotides agree with TRBD2. This clonotype was sampled from a human donor who had a prior SARS-CoV-2 infection. Sequences were derived from CD4+ T cells from PBMCs cultured with HCoV-NL63 spike peptides, sampled after COVID-19 vaccination. The CDR3 bases are TGTGCCAGCAGCGTGAGCGGGGGGATCTCCGGGGAGCTGTTTTTT. Its translation: CASSVSGGISGELFF.